This T cell receptor (beta chain) was captured in a study of blood T cells in healthy people across ages. As for the study in general: About one barcoded TCR beta cDNA was captured per two T cells.

The use of a sample-barcoded 5' primer and a J-beta primer mix characterized a second PCR of roughly 7 to 11 cycles. Each cDNA molecule, via a template-switch adaptor with 12 random nucleotides, was tagged. Sequencing yielded, for each sample, at least 2.5 million paired-end reads carrying CDR3. TCRdb passed the 5' RACE reads through MiXCR, listing each CDR3 protein once. Here the sample spans over 600,000 distinct CDR3 sequences, under 25% being singletons. CDR3 length: 14 residues. V gave up 3 bases and J gave up 6 bases, with 12 bases separating them. Germline CDR1 and CDR2: SGHDN and FVKESK. This clonotype showed up many times. Donors were healthy Caucasian individuals from Russia aged roughly 6 to 95.

Sequencing was carried out using blood. The sequence was collected from a man aged 65 to 85 in good health. This chain joins TRBV14 and TRBJ2-1; the D is unclear. The CDR3 sequence: CASSQMGSVNEQFF. CDR3 nucleotides: TGTGCCAGCAGCCAGATGGGGTCTGTCAATGAGCAGTTCTTC.